Listed below are T cell receptor beta chains from one sample, sequenced in a study of shared clonotypes between healthy human individuals. The repertoire was sequenced with immunoSEQ multiplex PCR; TCRdb's copy has only in-frame clones and lacks some. The table lists a few hundred thousand clones, roughly 87% of them singletons. The sample comprised memory CD8+ T cells sorted from blood. Every receptor here comes from a young man in good health. Both conserved end residues are part of each CDR3. The D gene is left open where the match is weak. Rows give clone size only sometimes, using once, few, many, or a class for an expanded clone.

V	size	D	J	CDR3
TRBV4-3	NA	TRBD2	TRBJ2-1	CASSQDGTTYNEQFF
TRBV9	NA	NA	TRBJ1-5	CASSRGSNQPQHF
TRBV9	NA	TRBD2	TRBJ2-7	CASSVGVAELAGEQYF
TRBV19	once	NA	TRBJ2-3	CASKGWFTDTQYF
TRBV7-9	NA	NA	TRBJ2-5	CASSPSLQRVGETQYF
TRBV5-8	NA	NA	TRBJ2-7	CASSLALEGQYF
TRBV11-2	NA	TRBD2	TRBJ2-7	CASSSWTSGAYEQYF
TRBV7-2	few	NA	TRBJ1-3	CASSLRRVHGNTIYF
TRBV7-9	NA	NA	TRBJ1-2	CASSLREGQSIYGYTF
TRBV11-1	NA	TRBD1	TRBJ2-5	CASSWDRSQETQYF
TRBV30	once	NA	TRBJ2-7	CAWSPDSSYEQYF
TRBV4-3	many	TRBD2	TRBJ2-2	CASSQDSETSGSTGELFF
TRBV6-6	NA	TRBD2	TRBJ2-3	CASSYSRAGGVERYF
TRBV2	NA	NA	TRBJ2-5	CASSLTTETQYF
TRBV6-5	NA	NA	TRBJ2-2	CASRRREAGTGELFF
TRBV13	NA	NA	TRBJ1-1	CASSSGGQSTEAFF
TRBV30	NA	NA	TRBJ1-1	CAWSEFGATEAFF
TRBV5-6	NA	NA	TRBJ2-3	CASSSTDTQYF
TRBV28	NA	TRBD2	TRBJ2-7	CASRARFLAGGSYEQYF
TRBV7-9	NA	NA	TRBJ2-1	CASSDQGYNEQFF
TRBV11-2	NA	TRBD2	TRBJ2-1	CASSSPLGGRHNEQFF
TRBV7-6	NA	NA	TRBJ1-1	CASSLGAGYTEAFF